This entry features one T cell receptor beta chain sequence. Amplification of TCR beta used genomic DNA extracted from peripheral blood. This entry belongs to a study of T cell repertoires in aging, cancer and after chemotherapy. Rearranged V-D-J TRB sequences were amplified with a mixed TRB-A/B primer pool. TCRdb reprocessed the multiplex PCR reads with MiXCR, giving one entry per CDR3 protein. The sample records about 5,300 distinct CDR3 sequences, 25% to 30% being singletons. Germline V CDR1 and CDR2: MNHNY, SVGAGI (reference sequence). The length of the CDR3 is 14 residues. V gave up 4 bases and J gave up 5 bases; unmatched junction bases: 8.

The chain couples TRBV6-6 to TRBJ2-7, with 7 positions matching TRBD1. This receptor was identified in a human donor with a solid tumor. Sequencing used blood. The CDR3 spells CASSSGTARDEQYF. The CDR3 DNA reads TGTGCCAGCAGTTCCGGGACAGCCCGAGACGAGCAGTACTTC.